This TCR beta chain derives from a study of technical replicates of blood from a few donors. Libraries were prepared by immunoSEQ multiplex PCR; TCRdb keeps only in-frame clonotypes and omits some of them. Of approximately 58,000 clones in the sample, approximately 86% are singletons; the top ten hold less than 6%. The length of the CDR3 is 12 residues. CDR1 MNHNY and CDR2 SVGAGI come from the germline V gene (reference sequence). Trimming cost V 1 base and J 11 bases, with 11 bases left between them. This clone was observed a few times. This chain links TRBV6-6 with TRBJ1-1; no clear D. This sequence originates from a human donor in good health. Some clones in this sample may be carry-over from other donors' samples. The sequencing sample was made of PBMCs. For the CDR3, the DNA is TGTGCCAGCAGTTACTGGCAGGCCTCGGCTTTCTTT. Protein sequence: CASSYWQASAFF.